The T cell receptor beta chain under discussion was sequenced for a study of technical replicates of blood from a few donors. This table comes from immunoSEQ multiplex PCR, and its TCRdb copy is limited to in-frame clones, with some not included. The sample consists of about 100,000 clones, 90% to 97% of them appearing once. The CDR3 spans 17 residues. The J segment lost 0 bases and the V segment lost 4 bases, leaving 7 bases of the junction unmatched. Germline values: CDR1 LNHDA, CDR2 SQIVND (reference sequence). This receptor was taken from a human donor in good health. The sample was T cells isolated from PBMCs. The gene calls are TRBV19 and TRBJ1-3; 9 nucleotides agree with TRBD1. The CDR3 sequence: CASSNLGQGRSGNTIYF. The CDR3 nucleotides are TGTGCCAGTAGTAATCTGGGACAGGGTCGCTCTGGAAACACCATATATTTT.